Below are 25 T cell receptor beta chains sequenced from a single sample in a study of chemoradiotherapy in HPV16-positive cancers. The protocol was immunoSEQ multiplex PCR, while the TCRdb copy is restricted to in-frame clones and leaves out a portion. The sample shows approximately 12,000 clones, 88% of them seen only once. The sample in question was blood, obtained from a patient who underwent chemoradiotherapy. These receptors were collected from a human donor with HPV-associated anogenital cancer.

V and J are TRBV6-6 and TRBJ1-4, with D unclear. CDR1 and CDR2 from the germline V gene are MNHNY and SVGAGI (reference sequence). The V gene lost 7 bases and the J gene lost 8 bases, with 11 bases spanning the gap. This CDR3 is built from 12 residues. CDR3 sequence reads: CASTFGWEKLFF. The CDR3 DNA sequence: TGTGCCAGCACTTTCGGGTGGGAAAAACTGTTTTTT.

This CDR3 is CAWSRDKQYF. For the CDR3, the DNA is TGTGCCTGGAGTAGGGATAAGCAGTACTTC. The rearrangement joins TRBV30 to TRBJ2-7; D is unresolved. The V end lost 2 bases, the J end lost 8 bases, and 7 bases lay between the germline ends. Germline V gives CDR1 GTSNPN, CDR2 SVGIG (reference sequence). This CDR3 has 10 amino acids.

CDR3 DNA sequence: TGTGCCAGCACTCGCGTGGGACAGGGGAATTCACCCCTCCACTTT. Protein sequence: CASTRVGQGNSPLHF. The rearrangement uses TRBV6-5 and TRBJ1-6; 10 nucleotides match TRBD1. The CDR3 totals 15 residues. Germline CDR1 reads MNHEY; CDR2 reads SVGAGI. Losses at the gene ends were 7 bases for V and 7 bases for J; bases not matched to a gene: 7.

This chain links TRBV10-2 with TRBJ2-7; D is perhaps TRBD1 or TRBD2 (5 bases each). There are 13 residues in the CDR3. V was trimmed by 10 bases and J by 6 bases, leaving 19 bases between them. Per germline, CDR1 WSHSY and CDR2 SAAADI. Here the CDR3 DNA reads TGCGCCACCTACGGGACGGTGGGCCTCGAGCAGTACTTC. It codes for CATYGTVGLEQYF.

CDR3 protein: CASSHSQGRGRGNYGYTF. CDR3 nucleotide sequence: TGCGCCAGCAGCCATTCGCAGGGGAGAGGGAGAGGGAACTATGGCTACACCTTC. This sequence joins TRBV4-1 and TRBJ1-2; TRBD1 is a possible D gene (6 bases). Germline CDR1 MGHRA, CDR2 YSYEKL. Trimming took 3 bases from V and 2 from J, leaving 22 bases between them. The CDR3 runs 18 residues.

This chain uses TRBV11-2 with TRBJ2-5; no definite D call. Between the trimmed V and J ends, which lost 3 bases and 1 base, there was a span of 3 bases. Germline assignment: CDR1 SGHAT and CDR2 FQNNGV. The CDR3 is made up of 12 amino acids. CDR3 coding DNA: TGTGCCAGCAGCTTGGGCCAAGAGACCCAGTACTTC. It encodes CASSLGQETQYF.

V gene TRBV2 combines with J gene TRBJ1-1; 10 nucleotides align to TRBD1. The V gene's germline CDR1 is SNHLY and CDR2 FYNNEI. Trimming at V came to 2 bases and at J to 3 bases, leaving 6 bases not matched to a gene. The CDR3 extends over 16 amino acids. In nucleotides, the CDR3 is TGTGCCAGCAGTGAATCAAAGGACAGGGGGGACACTGAAGCTTTCTTT. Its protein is CASSESKDRGDTEAFF. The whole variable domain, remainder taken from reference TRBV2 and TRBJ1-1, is EPEVTQTPSHQVTQMGQEVILRCVPISNHLYFYWYRQILGQKVEFLVSFYNNEISEKSEIFDDQFSVERPDGSNFTLKIRSTKLEDSAMYFCASSESKDRGDTEAFFGQGTRLTVV.

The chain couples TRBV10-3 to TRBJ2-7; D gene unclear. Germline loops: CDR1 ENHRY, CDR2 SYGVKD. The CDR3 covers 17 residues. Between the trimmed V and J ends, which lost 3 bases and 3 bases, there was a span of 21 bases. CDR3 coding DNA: TGTGCCATCAGTGACAGGATCCCCCCAGTGATTGTCTACGAGCAGTACTTC. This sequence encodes CAISDRIPPVIVYEQYF.

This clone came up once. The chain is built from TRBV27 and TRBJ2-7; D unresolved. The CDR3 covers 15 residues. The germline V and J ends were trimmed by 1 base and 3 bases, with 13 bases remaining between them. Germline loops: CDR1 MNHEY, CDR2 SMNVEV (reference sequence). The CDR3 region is CASSLYGSPGYEQYF. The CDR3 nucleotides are TGTGCCAGCAGTTTATACGGGTCTCCCGGCTACGAGCAGTACTTC.

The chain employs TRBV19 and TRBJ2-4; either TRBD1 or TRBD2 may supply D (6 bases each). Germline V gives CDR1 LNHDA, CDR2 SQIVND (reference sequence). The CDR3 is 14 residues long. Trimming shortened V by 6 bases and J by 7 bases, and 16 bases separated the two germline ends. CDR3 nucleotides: TGTGCCAGTAGACCCCGGGGGCCGGAGAACATTCAGTACTTC. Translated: CASRPRGPENIQYF.

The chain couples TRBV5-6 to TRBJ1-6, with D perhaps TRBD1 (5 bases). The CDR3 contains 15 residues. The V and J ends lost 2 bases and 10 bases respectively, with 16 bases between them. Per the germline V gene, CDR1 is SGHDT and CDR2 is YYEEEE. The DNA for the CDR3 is TGTGCCAGCAGCTTCCTTAGGGAATGGGGCTCACCCCTCCACTTT. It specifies CASSFLREWGSPLHF.

The CDR3 DNA reads TGTGCCAGCAGCCAAGATCCCGGGGGCCAAGAGACCCAGTACTTC. Translating it yields CASSQDPGGQETQYF. The chain uses TRBV4-2 and TRBJ2-5; TRBD2 might be the D (6 bases). The ends were cut back, 0 bases at V and 1 base at J, with 9 bases in the middle. This CDR3 has 15 residues. Germline V gives CDR1 LGHNA, CDR2 YNFKEQ.

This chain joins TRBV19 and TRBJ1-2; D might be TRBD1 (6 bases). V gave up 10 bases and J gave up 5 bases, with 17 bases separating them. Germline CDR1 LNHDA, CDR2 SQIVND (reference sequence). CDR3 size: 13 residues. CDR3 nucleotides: TGTGCCACCCGTGGGGGGGCGCATTATGGCTACACCTTC. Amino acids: CATRGGAHYGYTF.

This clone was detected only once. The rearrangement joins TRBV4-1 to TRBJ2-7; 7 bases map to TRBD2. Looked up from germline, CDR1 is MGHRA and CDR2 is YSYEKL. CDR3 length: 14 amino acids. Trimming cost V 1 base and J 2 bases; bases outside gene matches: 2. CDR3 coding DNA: TGCGCCAGCAGCCAAGCGGGGGGTACCTACGAGCAGTACTTC. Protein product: CASSQAGGTYEQYF.

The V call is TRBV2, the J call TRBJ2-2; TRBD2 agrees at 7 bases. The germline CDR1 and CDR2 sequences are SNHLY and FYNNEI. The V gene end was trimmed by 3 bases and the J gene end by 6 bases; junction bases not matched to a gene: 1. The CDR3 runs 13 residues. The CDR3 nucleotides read TGTGCCAGCAGTGACGGGGGGTCCGGGGAGCTGTTTTTT. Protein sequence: CASSDGGSGELFF.

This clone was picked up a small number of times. CDR3 coding DNA: TGTGCCAGCAGCTTGGGCGATACAGGGATTGAAGCTTTCTTT. Translated, it gives CASSLGDTGIEAFF. This rearrangement joins TRBV5-8 to TRBJ1-1, with D possibly being TRBD1 (6 bases). Germline assignment: CDR1 SGHTS and CDR2 YDEGEE. The CDR3 is made up of 14 amino acids. Trimming pared 0 bases from V and 7 bases from J, leaving 13 bases between.

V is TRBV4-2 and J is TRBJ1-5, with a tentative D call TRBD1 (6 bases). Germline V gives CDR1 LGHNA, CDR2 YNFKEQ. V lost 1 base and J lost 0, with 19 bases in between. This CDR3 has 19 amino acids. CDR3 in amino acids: CASSQVSDRPSYSNQPQHF. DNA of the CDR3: TGTGCCAGCAGCCAAGTCAGTGACAGGCCTTCTTATAGCAATCAGCCCCAGCATTTT.

The CDR3 DNA follows: TGTGCCAGCAGCTTACGTAGAGGTGGTTTTTTCACAGATACGCAGTATTTT. Translation gives CASSLRRGGFFTDTQYF. The chain is built from TRBV11-2 and TRBJ2-3; D is uncertain. Trimming took off 2 bases at V and 2 bases at J, with 17 bases between the two ends. The CDR3 extends over 17 amino acids. Germline CDR1 reads SGHAT; CDR2 reads FQNNGV.

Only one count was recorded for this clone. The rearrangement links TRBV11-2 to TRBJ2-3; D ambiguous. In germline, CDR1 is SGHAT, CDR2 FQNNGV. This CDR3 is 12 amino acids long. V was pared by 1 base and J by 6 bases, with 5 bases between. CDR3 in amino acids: CASSLGYDTQYF. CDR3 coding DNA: TGTGCCAGCAGCTTAGGGTACGATACGCAGTATTTT. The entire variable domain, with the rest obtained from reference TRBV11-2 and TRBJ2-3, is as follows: EAGVAQSPRYKIIEKRQSVAFWCNPISGHATLYWYQQILGQGPKLLIQFQNNGVVDDSQLPKDRFSAERLKGVDSTLKIQPAKLEDSAVYLCASSLGYDTQYFGPGTRLTVL.

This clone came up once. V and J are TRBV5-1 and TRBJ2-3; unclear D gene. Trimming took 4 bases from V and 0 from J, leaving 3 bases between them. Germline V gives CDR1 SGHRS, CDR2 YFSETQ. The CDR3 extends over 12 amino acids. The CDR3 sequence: CASSPSTDTQYF. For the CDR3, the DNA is TGCGCCAGCAGCCCTAGCACAGATACGCAGTATTTT.

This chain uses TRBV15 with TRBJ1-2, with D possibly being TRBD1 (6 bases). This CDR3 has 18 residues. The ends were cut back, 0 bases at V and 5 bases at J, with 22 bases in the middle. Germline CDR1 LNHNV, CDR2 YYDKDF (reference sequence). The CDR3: CATSRDVAGAIKEYGYTF. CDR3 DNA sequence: TGTGCCACCAGCAGAGATGTAGCAGGGGCCATCAAGGAATATGGCTACACCTTC.

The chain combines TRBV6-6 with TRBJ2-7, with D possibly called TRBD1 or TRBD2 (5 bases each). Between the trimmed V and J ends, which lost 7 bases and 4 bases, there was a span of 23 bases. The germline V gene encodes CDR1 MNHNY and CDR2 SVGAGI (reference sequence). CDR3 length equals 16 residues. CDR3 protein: CASTFTPGGGLYEQYF. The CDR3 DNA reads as TGTGCCAGCACTTTCACCCCTGGGGGTGGCTTGTACGAGCAGTACTTC.

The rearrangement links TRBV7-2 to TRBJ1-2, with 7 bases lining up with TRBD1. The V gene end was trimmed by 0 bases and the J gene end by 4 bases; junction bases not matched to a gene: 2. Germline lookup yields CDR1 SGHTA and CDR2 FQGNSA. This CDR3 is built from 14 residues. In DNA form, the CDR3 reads TGTGCCAGCAGCTTAGCGTGGGACAGCTATGGCTACACCTTC. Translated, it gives CASSLAWDSYGYTF.

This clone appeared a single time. Here the CDR3 reads CASSRRDRAVNTEAFF. CDR3 sequence (DNA): TGTGCCAGCTCACGACGGGACAGGGCGGTGAACACTGAAGCTTTCTTT. This sequence joins TRBV18 and TRBJ1-1; 9 bases are shared with TRBD1. There are 16 residues in the CDR3. Germline V gene data show CDR1 as KGHSH and CDR2 as LQKENI. V dropped 4 bases and J dropped 0; count of bases not matched to a gene: 6.

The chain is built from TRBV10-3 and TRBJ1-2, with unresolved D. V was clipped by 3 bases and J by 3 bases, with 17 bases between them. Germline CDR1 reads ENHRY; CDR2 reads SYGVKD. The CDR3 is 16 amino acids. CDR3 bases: TGTGCCATCAGTGACCCCGCGAATCAGAAATACTATGGCTACACCTTC. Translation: CAISDPANQKYYGYTF.